The sequence of this T cell receptor beta chain was determined in a study of early T cells in non-severe SARS-CoV-2 infection. Study details: Sequencing of unsorted whole blood was done on bulk RNA, leaving chains unpaired.

Regarding the study as a whole: Anti-spike CD8 specificities were favored by VDJdb matching, whose results missed private and CD4 specificities.

Individual cDNA molecules were tagged with unique molecular identifiers. MiXCR was run by TCRdb on the 5' RACE reads, yielding one entry per CDR3 protein. The sample gives 63,000 or so distinct CDR3 sequences, about an eighth of which show up once; approximately 5% is in the top ten. Turning to this clonotype: Its antigen is not known.

The CDR3 has 12 amino acids. Trimming left V 0 bases short and J 7 bases short, with 6 bases between. Germline CDR1 is SGHTA and CDR2 is FQGNSA. The sequence came from an adult who was a healthcare worker with PCR-confirmed SARS-CoV-2 infection or an uninfected control (not recorded which). The V call is TRBV7-2, the J call TRBJ1-1; D gene ambiguous. This specimen consisted of whole blood, obtained at baseline. CDR3 in DNA: TGTGCCAGCAGCTTAGCATCTGGTGAAGCTTTCTTT. Translating it yields CASSLASGEAFF.